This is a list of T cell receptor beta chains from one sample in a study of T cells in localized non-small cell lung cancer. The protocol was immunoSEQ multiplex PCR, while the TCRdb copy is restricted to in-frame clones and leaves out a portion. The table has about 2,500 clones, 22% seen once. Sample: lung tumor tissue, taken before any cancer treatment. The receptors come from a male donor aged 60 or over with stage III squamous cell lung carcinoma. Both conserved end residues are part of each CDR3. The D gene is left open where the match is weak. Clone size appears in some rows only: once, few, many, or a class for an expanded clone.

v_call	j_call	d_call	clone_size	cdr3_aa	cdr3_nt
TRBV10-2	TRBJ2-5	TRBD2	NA	CASSPGLAGGMEETQYF	TGCGCCAGCAGTCCGGGACTAGCGGGGGGGATGGAAGAGACCCAGTACTTC
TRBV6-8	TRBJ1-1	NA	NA	CASRSTPWGTEAFF	TGTGCCAGCAGATCGACACCATGGGGCACTGAAGCTTTCTTT
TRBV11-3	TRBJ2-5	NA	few	CASSPRLVSGETQYF	TGTGCCAGCAGCCCCAGACTGGTCTCGGGAGAGACCCAGTACTTC
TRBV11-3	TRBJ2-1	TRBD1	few	CASSQRTGGLKGEINEQFF	TGTGCCAGCAGCCAACGGACAGGGGGCTTAAAGGGGGAGATTAATGAGCAGTTCTTC
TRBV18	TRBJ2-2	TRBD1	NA	CASTPGQATGELFF	TGTGCCAGCACCCCGGGACAGGCCACCGGGGAGCTGTTTTTT
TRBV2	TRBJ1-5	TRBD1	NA	CASSTGQGSHQPQHF	TGTGCCAGCAGTACAGGACAGGGTTCGCATCAGCCCCAGCATTTT
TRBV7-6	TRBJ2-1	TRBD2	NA	CASSLGAGPYNEQFF	TGTGCCAGCAGCTTGGGAGCGGGACCTTACAATGAGCAGTTCTTC
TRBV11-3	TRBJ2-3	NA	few	CASSLGMYEDTQYF	TGTGCCAGCAGCTTAGGGATGTATGAAGATACGCAGTATTTT
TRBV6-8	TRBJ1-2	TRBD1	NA	CASSYSKTVQQGDYGYTF	TGTGCCAGCAGTTACTCGAAGACGGTTCAGCAGGGGGACTATGGCTACACCTTC
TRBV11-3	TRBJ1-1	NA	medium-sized	CASSLRLRGGTEAFF	TGTGCCAGCAGCTTGAGGCTTAGAGGGGGCACTGAAGCTTTCTTT
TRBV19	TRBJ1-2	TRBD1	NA	CASRALRDSYGYTF	TGTGCCAGTAGAGCCCTCCGGGACAGCTATGGCTACACCTTC
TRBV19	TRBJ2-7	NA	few	CASSPRNSYEQYF	TGTGCCAGTAGTCCCCGAAACTCCTACGAGCAGTACTTC
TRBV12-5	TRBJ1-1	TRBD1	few	CASIVDRGDTEAFF	TGTGCCAGCATCGTGGACAGGGGTGACACTGAAGCTTTCTTT
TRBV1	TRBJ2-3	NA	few	CASSQGTGADTQYF	TGCGCCAGCAGCCAAGGGACAGGGGCAGATACGCAGTATTTT
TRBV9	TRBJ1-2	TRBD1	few	CASSLGQGGYYGYTF	TGTGCCAGCAGCTTAGGACAGGGGGGATACTATGGCTACACCTTC
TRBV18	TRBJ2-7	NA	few	CASSPFRSDYEQYF	TGTGCCAGCTCACCCTTCAGATCCGACTACGAGCAGTACTTC
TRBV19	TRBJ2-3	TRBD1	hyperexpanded	CASSMYGQVTDTQYF	TGTGCCAGTAGTATGTATGGACAGGTCACAGATACGCAGTATTTT
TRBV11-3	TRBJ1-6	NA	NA	CASSPEGSYNSPLHF	TGTGCCAGCAGCCCAGAGGGGTCCTATAATTCACCCCTCCACTTT
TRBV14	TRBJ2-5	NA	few	CASSLGGWETQYF	TGTGCCAGCAGTTTAGGAGGCTGGGAGACCCAGTACTTC
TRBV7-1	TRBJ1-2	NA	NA	CASSLDPVYGYTF	TGTGCCAGCAGCTTAGATCCAGTCTATGGCTACACCTTC
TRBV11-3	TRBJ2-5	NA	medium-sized	CASSSTGPRETQYF	TGTGCCAGCAGCTCGACGGGACCGAGGGAGACCCAGTACTTC
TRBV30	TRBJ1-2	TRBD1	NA	CAWNRGNFYGYTF	TGTGCCTGGAACAGGGGCAACTTCTATGGCTACACCTTC
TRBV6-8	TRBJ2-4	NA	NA	CASSYSRMAGNIQYF	TGTGCCAGCAGTTACTCCCGTATGGCCGGGAACATTCAGTACTTC
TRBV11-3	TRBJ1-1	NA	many	CASSLWGGRRMNTEAFF	TGTGCCAGCAGCTTGTGGGGGGGGCGCAGGATGAACACTGAAGCTTTCTTT
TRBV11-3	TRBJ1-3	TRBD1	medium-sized	CASRDTLGGINTIYF	TGTGCCAGCAGAGACACCTTAGGGGGCATAAACACCATATATTTT
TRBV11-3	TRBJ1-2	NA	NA	CASSLGPGQLSANYGYTF	TGTGCCAGCAGCTTGGGCCCGGGTCAGCTCTCCGCTAACTATGGCTACACCTTC
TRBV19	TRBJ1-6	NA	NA	CASNPGTIGSPLHF	TGTGCCAGTAATCCCGGGACGATTGGTTCACCCCTCCACTTT
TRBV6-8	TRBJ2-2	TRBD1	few	CASSYRGPQATGELFF	TGTGCCAGCAGTTACAGGGGGCCGCAGGCCACCGGGGAGCTGTTTTTT
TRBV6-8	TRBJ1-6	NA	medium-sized	CASSPRQIGYNSPLHF	TGTGCCAGCAGTCCTCGCCAGATAGGTTATAATTCACCCCTCCACTTT
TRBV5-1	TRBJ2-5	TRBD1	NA	CASSLGQGRETQYF	TGCGCCAGCAGCTTGGGACAGGGGAGAGAGACCCAGTACTTC
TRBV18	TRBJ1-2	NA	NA	CASSVSGTNYGYTF	TGTGCCAGCTCGGTTTCAGGGACTAACTATGGCTACACCTTC
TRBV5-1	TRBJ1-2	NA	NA	CASSLGPGEIGYTF	TGCGCCAGCAGCTTGGGTCCGGGGGAAATTGGCTACACCTTC
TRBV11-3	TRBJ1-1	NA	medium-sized	CASSFYRGFMAEAFF	TGTGCCAGCAGCTTCTACCGGGGTTTTATGGCTGAAGCTTTCTTT
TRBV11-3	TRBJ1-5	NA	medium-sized	CASSPSHSNQPQHF	TGTGCCAGCAGCCCCTCTCATAGCAATCAGCCCCAGCATTTT
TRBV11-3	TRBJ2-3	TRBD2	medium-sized	CASSLSRTSGGTDTQYF	TGTGCCAGCAGCCTAAGCCGGACTAGCGGGGGAACAGATACGCAGTATTTT
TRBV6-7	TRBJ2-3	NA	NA	CASSLNSPTDTQYF	TGTGCCAGCAGTCTTAACTCTCCCACAGATACGCAGTATTTT